Included here is one T cell receptor beta chain sequence, with context. Its antigen target is currently unknown. Qualities for individual bases were not recorded, and no much larger clone is one base off. Donors were healthy HIV-negative adults with no recently reported acute infections or vaccinations. Every donor was a Caucasian adult living in Nashville, Tennessee, USA. Magnetic negative selection was used to enrich CD4+ T cells, after which naive cells were positively selected on CD45RA and the negative fraction became the memory subset. After blood collection by leukapheresis, PBMCs were isolated using Ficoll-Histopaque density gradient centrifugation and then cryopreserved in the vapor phase of liquid nitrogen. Analytical flow cytometry was used to check the purity and quantity of each magnetically sorted T cell population. Genomic DNA was isolated from every sorted fraction and measured by UV absorbance on a Nanodrop 2000c.

Using the deep immunoSEQ assay, TCR CDR3 regions were amplified from genomic DNA by multiplex PCR. Extracted genomic DNA from each cell subset was spread evenly across all wells of several immunoSEQ 96-well plates, with each plate serving as a replicate. For sorted subsets, each replicate PCR was loaded with approximately 0.2 ug genomic DNA, equivalent to approximately 27,000 T cell genomes. The purified libraries were quantified using a Qubit 3.0 fluorometer, sized with a Bioanalyzer 2100, and then quantified again using the KAPA Library Quantification kit. A separate single-read 150-cycle Illumina NextSeq 550 flow cell was used to sequence each immunoSEQ 96-well plate. Turning to the authors' computational methods: Because only junctional sequences without quality scores were contained in the immunoSEQ output, filtering matching that applied to full-length reads could not be performed. Sequences were annotated with PyIR, a Python wrapper for IgBLAST v1.9, using IMGT germline references to assign V/J genes and CDR3. Any read was removed if the V/J assignment was weak (E-value above 1e-6), the CDR3 was missing, or the read contained stop codons, out-of-frame junctions, or ambiguous translated residues. V3J clonotypes were defined by identical inferred V gene, J gene, and CDR3 amino acid sequence. Percentage overlap between repertoires was computed as shared unique clonotypes divided by the size of the smaller repertoire. Three approaches were used to assess repertoire richness: RTK rarefaction, the Chao1 estimator, and Recon v2.1 estimates of unobserved clonotypes. OLGA was used to compute generation probabilities for all TCRbeta clonotypes that the gDNA method yielded from a few donors. The source is immuneACCESS, and TCRdb retained only in-frame sequences with V and J called. Part of the clones is not carried over; for the studies checked, unresolved V genes explain less than half of this, and the remainder is unexplained. V, J and clone size are those of that table, while D and trimming were read from the DNA. The sample includes about 1.4 million clones, with more than 95% observed a single time. The leading ten clones occupy roughly 1.2% of the sample.

This sample was taken from a study of shared clonotypes between healthy human individuals (dated by TCRdb to about 2020). Some background on the complete study: A few men and two women, aged 18 to 49 years, made up the cohort. For each donor, CD4 naive and CD4 memory were each run on three plates, CD8 naive on two plates, and CD8 memory on one plate. To estimate repertoire size and how much clonotype sharing occurs between individuals, the study deeply sequenced the blood TCR repertoires of five healthy adults. To increase sequencing depth and limit assay-specific biases, TCR repertoire library preparation and sequencing were carried out by different laboratories using diverse techniques. Per donor, leukapheresis produced somewhere between about 0.94 and 9.5 billion PBMCs. What the work shows at the level of the full study, not this receptor alone: Naive subsets generally had larger estimated clonotype richness than memory subsets did. Incomplete sequencing was indicated by rarefaction of sorted-subset datasets, despite the large sequencing depth. The genetic and exposure-history diversity represented was limited by the small number of donors. About 5% of naive CD4, 3.5% of naive CD8, about 2.1% of memory CD4, and 0.4% of memory CD8 clonotypes were shared across a few donors. Clonotypes shared by all four sorted-subset donors showed higher generation probabilities than non-shared clonotypes. Sampling was restricted to blood, and TCR repertoires in tissues likely differ from the TCR repertoires found in blood. Pairwise subsampling led to the expectation that sequencing depth would affect the degree of clonotype sharing among donors.

V loses 4 bases of germline sequence and J loses 2 bases, and the interval between the two ends is 10 bases. Per the germline V gene, MGHRA is the CDR1 and YSYEKL is the CDR2. The CDR3 runs 14 residues from the cysteine to the phenylalanine. Just CDR3 DNA is preserved here, 42 bases in frame from base 1. This receptor was identified in a man aged 25 to 40 in good health. Sequenced input: naive CD4+ T cells sorted from blood. The sample's cell subset or site label, decoded: CD45RA+ positively selected. The chain employs TRBV4-1 and TRBJ2-3; there is no confident call for the D gene. The nucleotides read TGCGCCAGCAGCCCAGAAGACTCCACAGATACGCAGTATTTT. This codes for CASSPEDSTDTQYF.